These 5 T cell receptor beta chains originate from one sample sequenced in a study of shared clonotypes between healthy human individuals (dated by TCRdb to 2020 to 2022). Receptors were amplified or captured by the immunoSEQ multiplex PCR assay. TCRdb holds this immuneACCESS table with in-frame rearrangements only. Some clones are missing; in checked studies, unresolved V genes explain under half, and the rest has no known cause. The sample table records around 1.9 million clones; about 93% of these occur just once. The ten largest clonotypes hold more than 1.5% of the sample. CD8 naive samples were obtained by positive selection for CCR7 among CD45RO-negative cells, yielding a CD45RA+CCR7+ population from which TemRA cells were excluded. Sequences were obtained from naive CD8+ T cells from PBMCs. What the cell subset or site label conveys for this sample: CD45RA+CCR7+. These receptors were taken from a man younger than 35 in good health. Some clones in this sample may be carry-over from other donors' samples.

The CDR3, as DNA: TGTGCCAGCTCACCAGAGAGGAACACGCGGTCTGAAAAACTGTTTTTT. It yields the protein CASSPERNTRSEKLFF. The genes are TRBV18 and TRBJ1-4; no definite D call. CDR1 and CDR2 from the germline V gene are KGHSH and LQKENI. Trimming shortened V by 2 bases and J by 7 bases, and 17 bases separated the two germline ends. This CDR3 contains 16 residues.

The chain joins TRBV5-4 to TRBJ2-1, with TRBD2 matching over 8 bases. The V gene end was trimmed by 3 bases and the J gene end by 8 bases; junction bases not matched to a gene: 10. The length of the CDR3 is 15 residues. The germline gives CDR1 SGHNT, CDR2 YYREEE (reference sequence). The CDR3 DNA reads TGTGCCAGCAGCTCGCGGGGGGAGGGAGTAGATGAGCAGTTCTTC. Protein: CASSSRGEGVDEQFF. The full variable domain, completed using reference TRBV5-4 and TRBJ2-1, is ETGVTQSPTHLIKTRGQQVTLRCSSQSGHNTVSWYQQALGQGPQFIFQYYREEENGRGNFPPRFSGLQFPNYSSELNVNALELDDSALYLCASSSRGEGVDEQFFGPGTRLTVL.

The count of this clone is one. This sequence joins TRBV7-6 and TRBJ2-3; 15 nucleotides match TRBD2. V lost 5 bases and J lost 8; bases outside the gene matches: 11. The length of the CDR3 is 17 residues. Germline V CDR1 and CDR2: SGHVS, FNYEAQ. The CDR3 is CASSIRTSGREGVTQYF. DNA for the CDR3: TGTGCCAGCAGCATCCGGACTAGCGGGAGGGAGGGGGTTACGCAGTATTTT. Supplemented by reference TRBV7-6 and TRBJ2-3, the full variable domain reads GAGVSQSPRYKVTKRGQDVALRCDPISGHVSLYWYRQALGQGPEFLTYFNYEAQQDKSGLPNDRFSAERPEGSISTLTIQRTEQRDSAMYRCASSIRTSGREGVTQYFGPGTRLTVL.

The V and J genes are TRBV28 and TRBJ1-2; D is unclear. Germline loops: CDR1 MDHEN, CDR2 SYDVKM. The V and J ends lost 5 bases and 4 bases respectively, with 11 bases between them. This CDR3 spans 13 amino acids. CDR3: CASSPEMSYGYTF. The CDR3, as DNA: TGTGCCAGCAGTCCTGAGATGAGCTATGGCTACACCTTC.

The rearrangement links TRBV11-2 to TRBJ2-3; a weak D match, TRBD2 (5 bases). CDR3 length: 12 residues. With 4 bases removed from V and 8 bases from J, the gap between germline ends came to 10 bases. The V gene's germline CDR1 is SGHAT and CDR2 FQNNGV. The CDR3 DNA sequence: TGTGCCAGCAGCTCCCGAGGGAGTACGCAGTATTTT. The encoded protein is CASSSRGSTQYF.